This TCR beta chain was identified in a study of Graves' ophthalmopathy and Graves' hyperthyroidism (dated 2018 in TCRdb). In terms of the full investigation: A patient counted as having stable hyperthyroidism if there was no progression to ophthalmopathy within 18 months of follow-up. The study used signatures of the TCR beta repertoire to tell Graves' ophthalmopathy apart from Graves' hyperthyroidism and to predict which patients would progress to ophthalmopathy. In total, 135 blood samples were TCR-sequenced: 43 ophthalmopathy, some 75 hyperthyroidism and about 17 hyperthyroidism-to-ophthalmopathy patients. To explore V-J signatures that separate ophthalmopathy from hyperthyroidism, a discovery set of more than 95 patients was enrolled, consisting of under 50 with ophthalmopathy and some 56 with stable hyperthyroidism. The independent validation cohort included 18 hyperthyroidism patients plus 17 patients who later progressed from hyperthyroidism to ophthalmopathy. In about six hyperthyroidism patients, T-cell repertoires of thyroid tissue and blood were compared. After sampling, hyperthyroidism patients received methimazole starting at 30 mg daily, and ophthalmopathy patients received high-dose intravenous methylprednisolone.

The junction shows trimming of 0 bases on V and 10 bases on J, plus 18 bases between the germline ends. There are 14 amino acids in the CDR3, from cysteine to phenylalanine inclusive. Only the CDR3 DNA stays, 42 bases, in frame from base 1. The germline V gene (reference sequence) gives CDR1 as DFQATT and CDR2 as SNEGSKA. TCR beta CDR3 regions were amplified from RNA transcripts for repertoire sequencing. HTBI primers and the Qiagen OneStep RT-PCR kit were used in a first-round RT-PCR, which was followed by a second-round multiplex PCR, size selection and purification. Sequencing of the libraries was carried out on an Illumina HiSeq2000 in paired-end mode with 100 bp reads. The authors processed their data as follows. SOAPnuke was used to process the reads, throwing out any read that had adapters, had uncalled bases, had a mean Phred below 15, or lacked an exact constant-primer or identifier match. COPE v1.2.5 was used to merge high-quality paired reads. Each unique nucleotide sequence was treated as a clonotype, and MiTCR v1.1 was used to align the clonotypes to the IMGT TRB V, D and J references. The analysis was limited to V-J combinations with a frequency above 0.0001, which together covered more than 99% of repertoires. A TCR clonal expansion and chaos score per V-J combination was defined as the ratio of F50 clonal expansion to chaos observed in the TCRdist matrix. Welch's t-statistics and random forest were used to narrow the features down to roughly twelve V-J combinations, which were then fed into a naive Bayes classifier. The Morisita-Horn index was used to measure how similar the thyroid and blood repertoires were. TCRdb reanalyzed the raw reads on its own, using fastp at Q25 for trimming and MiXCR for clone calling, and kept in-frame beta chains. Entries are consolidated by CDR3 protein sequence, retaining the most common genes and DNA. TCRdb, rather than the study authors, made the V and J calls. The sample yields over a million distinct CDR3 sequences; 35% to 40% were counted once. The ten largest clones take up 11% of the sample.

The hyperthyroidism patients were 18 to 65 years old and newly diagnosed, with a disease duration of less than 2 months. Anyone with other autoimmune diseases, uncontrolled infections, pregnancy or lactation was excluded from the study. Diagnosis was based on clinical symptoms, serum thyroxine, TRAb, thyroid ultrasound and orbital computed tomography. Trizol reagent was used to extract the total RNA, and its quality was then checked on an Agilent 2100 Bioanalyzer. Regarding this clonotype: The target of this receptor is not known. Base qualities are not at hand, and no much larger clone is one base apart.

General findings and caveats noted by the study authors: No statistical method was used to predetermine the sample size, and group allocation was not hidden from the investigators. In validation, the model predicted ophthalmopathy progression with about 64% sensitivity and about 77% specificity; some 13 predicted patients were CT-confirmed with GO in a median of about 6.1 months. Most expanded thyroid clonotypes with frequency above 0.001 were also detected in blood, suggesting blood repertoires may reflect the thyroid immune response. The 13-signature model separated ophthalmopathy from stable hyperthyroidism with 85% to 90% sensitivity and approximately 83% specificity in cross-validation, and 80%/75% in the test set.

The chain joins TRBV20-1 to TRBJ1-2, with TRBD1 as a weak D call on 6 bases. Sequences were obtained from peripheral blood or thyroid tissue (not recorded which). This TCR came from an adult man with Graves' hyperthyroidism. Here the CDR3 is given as CSARDLGGLLDYTF. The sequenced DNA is TGCAGTGCTAGAGATCTAGGGGGGTTGTTGGACTACACCTTC.